This TCR beta chain was recorded in a study of shared clonotypes between healthy human individuals. Replicate PCRs run on sorted subsets employed about 220 ng DNA, some 33,000 T cell genomes. Here immunoSEQ multiplex PCR was the method, and the copy in TCRdb shows in-frame clones only, minus some. Among around 940,000 clones listed, 76% were seen once. The germline V gene has CDR1 MNHNS and CDR2 SASEGT. The CDR3 is 13 residues long. Trimming removed 5 bases at V and 5 bases at J, with 9 bases between. The receptor was isolated from a man between 18 and 35 years old in good health. The V call is TRBV6-1, the J call TRBJ1-4; D gene unclear. Sequences were obtained from memory CD4+ T cells sorted from blood. Subset described: CD45RA-negative fraction. The CDR3 region has the DNA TGTGCCAGCAGTAGCACAGCGAATGAAAAACTGTTTTTT. Protein product: CASSSTANEKLFF.